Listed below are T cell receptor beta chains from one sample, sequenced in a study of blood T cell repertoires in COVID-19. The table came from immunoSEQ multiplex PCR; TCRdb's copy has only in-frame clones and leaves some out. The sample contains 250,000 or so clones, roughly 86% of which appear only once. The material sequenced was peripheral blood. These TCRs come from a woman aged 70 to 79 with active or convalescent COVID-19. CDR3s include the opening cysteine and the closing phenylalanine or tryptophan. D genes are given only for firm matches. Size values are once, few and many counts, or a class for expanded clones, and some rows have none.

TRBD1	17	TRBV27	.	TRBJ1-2	TGTGCCAGCAGTTTAGGGGGCAGGGGGATCACTATGCGGGGCTACACCTTC	CASSLGGRGITMRGYTF
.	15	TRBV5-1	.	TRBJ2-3	TGCGCCAGCAGGCCAATCGGGAGCCGCACAGATACGCAGTATTTT	CASRPIGSRTDTQYF
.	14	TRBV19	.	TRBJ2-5	TGTGCCAGTAGTATTTCATCGCTAAAAGAGACCCAGTACTTC	CASSISSLKETQYF
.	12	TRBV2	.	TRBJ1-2	TGTGCCAGCAGTTTCCAGGGCAGCGGCTACACCTTC	CASSFQGSGYTF
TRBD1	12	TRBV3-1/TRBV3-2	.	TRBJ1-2	TGTGCCAGCGGGGACAGGGTCTCTGGCTACACCTTC	CASGDRVSGYTF
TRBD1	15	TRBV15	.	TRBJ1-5	TGTGCCACCAGTACAGGGGGCGAAGGAAATCAGCCCCAGCATTTT	CATSTGGEGNQPQHF
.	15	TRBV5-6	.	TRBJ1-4	TGTGCCAGCAGCCCGGCGGGTCGTTCCGGGGAAAAACTGTTTTTT	CASSPAGRSGEKLFF
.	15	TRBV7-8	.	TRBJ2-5	TGTGCCAGCAGCCCCGGCAGCCCTAGGGGAGAGACCCAGTACTTC	CASSPGSPRGETQYF
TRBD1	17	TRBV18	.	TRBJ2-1	TGTGCCAGCTCACGCAACAGGGGGCTTCTTGGGCCGGGTGAGCAGTTCTTC	CASSRNRGLLGPGEQFF
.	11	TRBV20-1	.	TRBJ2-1	TGCAGTGCTAGAAGGGAGAATGAGCAGTTCTTC	CSARRENEQFF
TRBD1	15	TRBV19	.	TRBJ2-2	TGTGCCAGTAGCGAGACAGGGGCGAACACCGGGGAGCTGTTTTTT	CASSETGANTGELFF
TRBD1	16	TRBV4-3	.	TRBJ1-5	TGCGCCAGCAGCCAAGATTCGGGGACAGCAAATCAGCCCCAGCATTTT	CASSQDSGTANQPQHF
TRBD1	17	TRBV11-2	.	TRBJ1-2	TGTGCCAGCAGCTTAGATCCTCGACAGGGGCCTAACTATGGCTACACCTTC	CASSLDPRQGPNYGYTF
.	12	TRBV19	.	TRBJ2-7	TGTGCCAGTAGTCCGGGTTCCTACGAGCAGTACTTC	CASSPGSYEQYF
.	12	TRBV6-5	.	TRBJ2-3	TGTGCCAGCAGTCTAAGGAGAGATACGCAGTATTTT	CASSLRRDTQYF
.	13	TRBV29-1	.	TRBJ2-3	TGCAGCGTTGATGATCGGTTCACAGATACGCAGTATTTT	CSVDDRFTDTQYF
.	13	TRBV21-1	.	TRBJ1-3	TGTGCCACCCCTGGGGCCTCTGGAAACACCATATATTTT	CATPGASGNTIYF
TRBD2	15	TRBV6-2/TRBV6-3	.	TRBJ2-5	TGTGCCAGCAGCTGGGGGGGGAACGGAGGAGAGACCCAGTACTTC	CASSWGGNGGETQYF
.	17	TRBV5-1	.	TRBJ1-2	TGCGCCAGCAGCTTGGTTAGGCGGTACGAACAGGACTATGGCTACACCTTC	CASSLVRRYEQDYGYTF
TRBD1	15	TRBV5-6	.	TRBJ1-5	TGTGCCAGCGCCCCCTCGGACAGGGTGGGTCAGCCCCAGCATTTT	CASAPSDRVGQPQHF
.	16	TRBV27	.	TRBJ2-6	TGTGCCAGCAGTCCTTTACAGTCTCCCGGGGCCAACGTCCTGACTTTC	CASSPLQSPGANVLTF
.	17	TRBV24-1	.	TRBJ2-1	TGTGCCACCAGCGGAAGCAGGGGGGATTCCTCCTACAATGAGCAGTTCTTC	CATSGSRGDSSYNEQFF
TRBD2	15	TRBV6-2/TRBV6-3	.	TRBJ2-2	TGTGCCAGCCGTTCGGGGGGGCCAAGCACCGGGGAGCTGTTTTTT	CASRSGGPSTGELFF
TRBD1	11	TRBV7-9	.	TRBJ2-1	TGTGCCAGCAACCTCGGGACAGGTTCGTTCTTC	CASNLGTGSFF
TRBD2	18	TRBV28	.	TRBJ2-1	TGTGCCAGCAGTTTATGGAGGATCGGGACGGGGGGTCACAATGAGCAGTTCTTC	CASSLWRIGTGGHNEQFF
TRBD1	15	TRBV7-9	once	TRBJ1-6	TGTGCCAGCAGCTTACTCGACAGGGGAAATTCACCCCTCCACTTT	CASSLLDRGNSPLHF
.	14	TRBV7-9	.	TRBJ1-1	TGTGCCAGCAGCTTAAACGGAGGGAACACTGAAGCTTTCTTT	CASSLNGGNTEAFF
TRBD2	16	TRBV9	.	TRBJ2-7	TGTGCCAGCAGCGTAGGGCCGGGACTAGCGGGATACGAGCAGTACTTC	CASSVGPGLAGYEQYF
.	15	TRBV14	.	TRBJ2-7	TGTGCCAGCAGGAGAACCGGGACTGAGTATTACGAGCAGTACTTC	CASRRTGTEYYEQYF
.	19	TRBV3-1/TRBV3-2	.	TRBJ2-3	TGTGCCAGCAGCCTTTATGGTACAGGGGAGGATTTCGGCACAGATACGCAGTATTTT	CASSLYGTGEDFGTDTQYF
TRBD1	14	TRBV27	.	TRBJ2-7	TGTGCCAGCACACCGGGACAGGGGAGTTACGAGCAGTACTTC	CASTPGQGSYEQYF
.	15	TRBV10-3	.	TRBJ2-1	TGTGCCATCAGTGAGGTAGCGGAGACCTACAATGAGCAGTTCTTC	CAISEVAETYNEQFF